This passage covers 8 T cell receptor beta chains from one sample sequenced in a study of kidney transplant recipient with SARS-CoV-2 infection. TCRdb re-analysed the reads in MiXCR, keeping a single row per CDR3 protein. The sample shows 200,000 to 300,000 distinct CDR3 sequences, under 30% of them seen only once. The source was a blood sample, collected at baseline and on day 111 from a kidney transplant recipient. The source is a male patient aged 25-45 years who had COVID-19 and was a kidney transplant recipient. Some T cells may be provided by the graft donor.

There are many counts of this clonotype. The DNA is left out, because the CDR3 cannot be placed on it with certainty; the CDR3 is given as TCRdb lists it. The rearrangement uses TRBV7-5 and TRBJ1-2. TRBV7-5 is a recognized pseudogene. The CDR3 comprises 19 residues, both ends counted. The CDR3 here is CISVPETRAEVGKTYGYTF.

Many counts were recorded for this clonotype. CDR3: CASRSALPKANTGELFF. CDR3 nucleotides: TGTGCCAGCCGGAGCGCCCTGCCTAAGGCGAACACCGGGGAGCTGTTTTTT. This chain links TRBV27 with TRBJ2-2; no definite D call. The CDR3 has 17 amino acids. Looked up from germline, CDR1 is MNHEY and CDR2 is SMNVEV (reference sequence). V lost 8 bases to trimming and J lost 0 bases, with 19 bases between them.

The sample holds many counts of this clonotype. The genes are TRBV6-5 and TRBJ1-5; possible D gene TRBD1, 5 bases. Per germline, CDR1 MNHEY and CDR2 SVGAGI. Trimming cost V 4 bases and J 4 bases, with 11 bases left between them. The CDR3 has 14 amino acids. The CDR3, as DNA: TGTGCCAGCAGTTGGGGGGTCGATAATCAGCCCCAGCATTTT. It translates to CASSWGVDNQPQHF.

In regard to this clonotype: One base separates it from a far larger clone, so it is likely a read error. The chain uses TRBV7-6 and TRBJ2-3, with 9 positions matching TRBD2. The DNA end lines up better with TRBJ2-7; the J call may be wrong. The CDR3 spans 13 residues. CDR1 is SGHVS, CDR2 FNYEAQ, per germline. The CDR3 sequence is CASCKREDYGQYF. The DNA of the CDR3 is TGTGCCAGCTGTAAGCGGGAGGACTACGGGCAGTACTTC.

Regarding this clonotype: This clone may be a read error of a much larger clone one base away. The chain links TRBV9 to TRBJ1-2; no definite D call. V was clipped by 4 bases and J by 3 bases, with 10 bases between them. The V gene's germline CDR1 is SGDLS and CDR2 YYNGEE. CDR3 length: 13 amino acids. CDR3 region: CASSLPRHYGYTF. DNA for the CDR3: TGTGCCAGCAGCTTGCCGAGACACTATGGCTACACCTTC. Using reference TRBV9 and TRBJ1-2 for the parts outside the CDR3, the full variable domain is DSGVTQTPKHLITATGQRVTLRCSPRSGDLSVYWYQQSLDQGLQFLIQYYNGEERAKGNILERFSAQQFPDLHSELNLSSLELGDSALYFCASSLPRHYGYTFGSGTRLTVV.

About this clonotype itself: This sequence may be a read error, since a much larger clone differs from it by one base. The chain links TRBV3-1 to TRBJ2-5; the D is unclear. The CDR3 contains 17 residues. Germline loops: CDR1 LGHDT, CDR2 YNNKEL (reference sequence). The CDR3 sequence: CASSIKVPISFSETRYF. The CDR3 nucleotides read TGTGCCAGCAGCATAAAAGTTCCCATTTCTTTCTCTGAGACCCGGTACTTC.

As concerns this clonotype: A much bigger clone sits one base away, suggesting this may be a read error. It is likely a read error, because the conserved phenylalanine at the end of the CDR3 is missing. The rearrangement joins TRBV11-2 to TRBJ2-7, with 9 bases aligning to TRBD2. Germline loops: CDR1 SGHAT, CDR2 FQNNGV. Unmatched junction bases numbered 4, after V lost 1 base and J lost 3 bases. This CDR3 has 15 amino acids. CDR3: CASSLGAGGRYEQYL. The CDR3 region has the DNA TGTGCCAGCAGCTTAGGGGCGGGGGGGCGCTACGAGCAGTACCTC.

This clonotype was picked up one time. A much larger clone differs from this one at a single base, so this may be a read error. The rearrangement uses TRBV19 and TRBJ1-2, with D hard to call. This CDR3 has 15 residues. V dropped 3 bases and J dropped 2 bases, with 13 bases sitting between them. Germline CDR1 LNHDA, CDR2 SQIVND (reference sequence). For the CDR3, the DNA is TGTGCCAGTAGTATGAGGGCCCAAGGGAACTATGGCTACACCTTC. Translation: CASSMRAQGNYGYTF.